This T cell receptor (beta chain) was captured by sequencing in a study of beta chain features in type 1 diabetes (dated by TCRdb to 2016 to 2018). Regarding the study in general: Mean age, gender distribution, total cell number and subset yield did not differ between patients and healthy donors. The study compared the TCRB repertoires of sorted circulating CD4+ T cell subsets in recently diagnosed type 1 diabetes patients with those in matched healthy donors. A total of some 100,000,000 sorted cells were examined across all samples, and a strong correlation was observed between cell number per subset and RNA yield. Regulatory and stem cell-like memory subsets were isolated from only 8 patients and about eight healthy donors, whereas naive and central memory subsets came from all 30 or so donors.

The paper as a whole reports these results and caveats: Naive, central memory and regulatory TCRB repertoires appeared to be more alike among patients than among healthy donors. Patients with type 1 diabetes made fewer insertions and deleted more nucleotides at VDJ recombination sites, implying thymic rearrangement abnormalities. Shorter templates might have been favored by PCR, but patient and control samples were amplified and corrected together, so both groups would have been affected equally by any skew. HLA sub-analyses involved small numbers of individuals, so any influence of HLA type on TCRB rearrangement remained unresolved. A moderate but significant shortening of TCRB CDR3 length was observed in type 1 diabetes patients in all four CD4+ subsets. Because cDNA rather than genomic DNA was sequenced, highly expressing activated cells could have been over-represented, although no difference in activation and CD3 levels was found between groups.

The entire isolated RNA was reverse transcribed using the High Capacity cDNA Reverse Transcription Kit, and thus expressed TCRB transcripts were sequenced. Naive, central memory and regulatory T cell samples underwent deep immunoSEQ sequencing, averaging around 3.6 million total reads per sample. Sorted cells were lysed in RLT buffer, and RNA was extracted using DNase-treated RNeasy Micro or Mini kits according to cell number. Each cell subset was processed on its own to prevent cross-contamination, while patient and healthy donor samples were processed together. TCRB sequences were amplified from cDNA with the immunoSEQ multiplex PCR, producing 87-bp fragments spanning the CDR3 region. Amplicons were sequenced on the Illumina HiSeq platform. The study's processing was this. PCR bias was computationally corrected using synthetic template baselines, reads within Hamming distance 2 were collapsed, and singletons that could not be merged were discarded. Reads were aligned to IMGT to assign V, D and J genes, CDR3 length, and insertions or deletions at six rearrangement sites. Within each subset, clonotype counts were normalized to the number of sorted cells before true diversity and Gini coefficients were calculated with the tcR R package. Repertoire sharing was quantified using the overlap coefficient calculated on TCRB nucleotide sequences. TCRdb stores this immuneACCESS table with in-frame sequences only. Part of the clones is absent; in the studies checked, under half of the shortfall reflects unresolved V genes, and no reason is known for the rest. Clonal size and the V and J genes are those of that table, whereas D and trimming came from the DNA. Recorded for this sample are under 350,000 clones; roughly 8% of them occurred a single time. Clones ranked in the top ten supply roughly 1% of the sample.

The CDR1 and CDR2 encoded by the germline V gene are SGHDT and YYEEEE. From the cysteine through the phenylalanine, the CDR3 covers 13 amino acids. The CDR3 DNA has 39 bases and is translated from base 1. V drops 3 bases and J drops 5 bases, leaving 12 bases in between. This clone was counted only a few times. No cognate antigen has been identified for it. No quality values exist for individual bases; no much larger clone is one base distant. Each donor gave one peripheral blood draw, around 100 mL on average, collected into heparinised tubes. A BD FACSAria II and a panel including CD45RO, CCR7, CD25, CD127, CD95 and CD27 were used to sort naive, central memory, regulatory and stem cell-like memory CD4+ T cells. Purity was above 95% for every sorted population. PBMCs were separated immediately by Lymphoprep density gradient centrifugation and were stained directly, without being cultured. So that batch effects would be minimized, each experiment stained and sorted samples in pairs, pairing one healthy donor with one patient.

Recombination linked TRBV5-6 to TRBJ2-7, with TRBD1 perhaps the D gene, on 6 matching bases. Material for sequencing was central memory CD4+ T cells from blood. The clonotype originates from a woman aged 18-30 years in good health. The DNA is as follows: TGTGCCAGCAGCTGGGGGCTGGGCCACGAGCAGTACTTC. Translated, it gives CASSWGLGHEQYF.